These 6 T cell receptor beta chains originate from one sample sequenced in a study of T cell responses to AZD1222 COVID-19 vaccine. Method: immunoSEQ multiplex PCR; TCRdb's copy keeps in-frame clones and lacks some. Among fewer than 200,000 clones, 85% to 90% were seen once, and the ten largest hold under 2%. The specimen was peripheral blood, collected on day 0 of AZD1222 vaccination. The source of these receptors is an adult in good health.

The V and J genes are TRBV6-5 and TRBJ1-2, with D perhaps TRBD1 (6 bases). The V gene lost 8 bases and the J gene lost 14 bases, with 30 bases spanning the gap. This CDR3 is 15 amino acids long. Germline CDR1 and CDR2: MNHEY and SVGAGI. The CDR3 protein is CASPREGGLSLLGTF. The CDR3 nucleotides read TGTGCCAGCCCTCGAGAAGGGGGTCTTTCTTTGTTAGGGACCTTC.

Notes on this clone: Other DNA sequences in the sample encode the same CDR3. The chain links TRBV28 to TRBJ1-5; unclear D gene. Germline V gene lookup returns CDR1 MDHEN and CDR2 SYDVKM. CDR3 length equals 14 residues. V was clipped by 6 bases and J by 8 bases, with 17 bases between them. The CDR3, as DNA: TGTGCCAGCAGCTTGGGAGCCATAACGAAGCCCCAGCATTTT. This encodes CASSLGAITKPQHF.

The chain employs TRBV11-3 and TRBJ2-1, with 12 bases fitting TRBD2. V dropped 5 bases and J dropped 4; count of bases not matched to a gene: 9. The CDR3 has 17 amino acids. CDR1 is SGHNT, CDR2 YENEEA, per germline. The CDR3 DNA sequence: TGTGCCAGCAGCCGCACTATGACTAGCGGGAGTTACAATGAGCAGTTCTTC. Amino acids: CASSRTMTSGSYNEQFF. The entire variable domain, with the rest obtained from reference TRBV11-3 and TRBJ2-1, is as follows: EAGVVQSPRYKIIEKKQPVAFWCNPISGHNTLYWYLQNLGQGPELLIRYENEEAVDDSQLPKDRFSAERLKGVDSTLKIQPAELGDSAVYLCASSRTMTSGSYNEQFFGPGTRLTVL.

J is TRBJ2-7 and V is TRBV5-1; possible D gene TRBD1, 6 bases. Germline V CDR1 and CDR2: SGHRS, YFSETQ. Trimming took 4 bases from V and 5 from J, leaving 7 bases between them. This CDR3 is built from 11 residues. CDR3 DNA sequence: TGCGCCAGCAGCCGGGACAACGAGCAGTACGTC. Translating gives CASSRDNEQYV.

The chain is built from TRBV2 and TRBJ2-2; perhaps TRBD1 as D (5 bases). Deletions cut 6 bases from V and 1 base from J, with 15 bases between. The germline V gene has CDR1 SNHLY and CDR2 FYNNEI. This CDR3 is built from 16 residues. This chain's CDR3 is CASRQQVLGNTGELFF. The CDR3 nucleotides read TGTGCCAGCAGGCAACAGGTTTTGGGGAACACCGGGGAGCTGTTTTTT.

The chain combines TRBV5-1 with TRBJ2-7; D may correspond to TRBD1 or TRBD2 (5 bases each). This CDR3 region has 13 residues. Per the germline V gene, CDR1 is SGHRS and CDR2 is YFSETQ. V shed 5 bases and J shed 1 base, with 10 bases lying between them. CDR3 region: CASSTGGSYEQYF. The CDR3 DNA follows: TGCGCCAGCAGTACTGGGGGTTCCTACGAGCAGTACTTC.